The T cell receptor (beta chain) described here comes from a study of radiation and T cells in renal cell carcinoma. Study-level findings and limits: Compared with controls, irradiated tumors had more, larger dominant CDR3 motifs. Top 100 clonotypes averaged around 50% in irradiated versus approximately 45% in nephrectomy-only tumors. Without pretreatment biopsies, baseline tumor clonotype presence was undetermined.

As to this clone: As yet, its antigen is unknown.

Only in-frame clones appear in the TCRdb table, and some are missing; sequencing was by immunoSEQ multiplex PCR. The sample yields 17,000 or so clones, about 54% seen once. Treatment: 15 Gy SBRT to primary tumor, nephrectomy 4 weeks later. Nephrectomy followed 15 Gy stereotactic body radiation by 4 weeks. The TCR comes from a man aged 50 or older with renal cell carcinoma. The specimen comprised tumor tissue, sampled from a patient whose treatment included radiotherapy and nephrectomy.

CDR3 coding DNA: TGCGCCAGCACCCTGGGGGGACAGGGGGGCGAGCAGTACTTC. Its protein is CASTLGGQGGEQYF. The V and J genes are TRBV5-1 and TRBJ2-7, with 11 positions matching TRBD1. CDR3 length: 14 amino acids. The V gene end was trimmed by 6 bases and the J gene end by 6 bases; junction bases not matched to a gene: 8. The germline gives CDR1 SGHRS, CDR2 YFSETQ.